The present entry profiles one T cell receptor (beta chain) with its context. This clonotype was picked up a small number of times. No cognate antigen has been identified for it. Base qualities were left out, and no much larger clone turns up one base away. This specimen comes from a study of blood T cells in healthy people across ages (dated by TCRdb to about 2015). Describing the broader study: In model experiments, roughly one uniquely barcoded TCR beta cDNA molecule per two T cells was captured by template switching. To track age-related changes in TCR beta repertoire diversity, the study relied on deep sequencing normalized with unique cDNA molecular identifiers. The donors were split into four age groups: young (average around 16 years), middle-aged (more than 35), aged (roughly 60) and long-lived (roughly 80). To avoid experimental bias, donors of different ages were distributed randomly across sequencing lanes. Using the same blood draw, the study looked at two additional independent replicas of 1 million unique cDNA reads for two donors, one aged 18 to 29 and the other aged 80 or older. The paper's findings and limits, for the study overall: Because donor CMV infection status was unknown, age-related changes in expanded clonotypes were potentially confounded. Observed TCR beta diversity per million T cells fell roughly linearly with age, and a significant reduction was already apparent by age about 36. A strong correlation was found between observed TCR beta diversity and the percentage of naive T cells measured by flow cytometry. Compared with the aged group, the long-lived group had more naive CD4+ T cells, fewer expanded clones and increased TCR diversity, suggesting age selection. Estimates of total diversity based on one million sequenced T cells were regarded as lower bounds and as underestimates. Conclusive comparison of naive and antigen-experienced compartments was prevented by the profiling of bulk unsorted PBMCs.

The donors were 40 or so Caucasian individuals from Russia, aged roughly 6 to 90 years, who were systemically healthy. Approximately 9.7 milliliters of peripheral blood were drawn from each donor into EDTA-treated Vacutainer tubes. Ficoll-Paque density-gradient centrifugation was used to isolate PBMCs, with at least 7 million obtained per sample. Total RNA, at least 5 micrograms per sample, was extracted from PBMCs with Trizol reagent. For every donor, flow cytometry on a PBMC aliquot measured the percentage of naive CD45RAhigh/CD27high T cells. The CDR3 has 16 amino acids, counting the end cysteine and phenylalanine. Only the CDR3 DNA is retained, 48 bases long and in frame from the first base. CDR1 is given as SGHNT and CDR2 as YYREEE, both from the germline V gene (reference sequence). The germline ends are 14 bases apart after V is trimmed by 2 bases and J by 0 bases. Library prep was done by 5' RACE. TCRdb shows the sequencer as Illumina HiSeq 2500. A second PCR of roughly 6 to 11 cycles was run with a J-beta primer mix and a sample-barcoded 5' primer. A unique molecular identifier was introduced onto each TCR beta cDNA molecule by a template-switch 5' adaptor carrying 12 random nucleotides. Each sample yielded at least 2.5 million CDR3-containing paired-end reads. First-strand cDNA was synthesized from all RNA with the Mint cDNA synthesis kit, primed by a TRBC-specific oligonucleotide. All cDNA was treated with uracil-DNA glycosylase and then went through a first 18-cycle PCR with the universal primers M1SS and BC2_uni_R. Concerning the study's data processing: For normalization, 1 million high-quality reads, each with a distinct molecular identifier, were randomly selected from each sample. Instead of being binned into consensus sequences, reads with shared molecular identifiers were discarded. CDR3 identification, clonotype clustering and error correction used MiTCR with a Q25 quality threshold and the strictest error-elimination algorithm. Lower-bound total TCR beta diversity was estimated with a nonparametric unseen species model using Euler transformation. Through fastp at Q25 and MiXCR, TCRdb rebuilt clones from the public reads, retaining in-frame beta chains. Rows are unified per CDR3 protein, each entry keeping the most common DNA and genes. The V and J calls, along with clone size, are taken from TCRdb and not from the paper's own processing. The sample contains over a million distinct CDR3 sequences, 40% to 45% of them found a single time. Of the sample, under 20% falls within the top ten clones.

The chain is encoded by TRBV5-4 joined to TRBJ1-1; a tentative D match to TRBD1 spans 6 bases. The source material was blood. This clonotype originated in a woman aged 55-70 years in good health. The base sequence is TGTGCCAGCAGCTTCGGGACACTCACCTTGAACACTGAAGCTTTCTTT. Translated, this gives CASSFGTLTLNTEAFF. Joined to the reference TRBV5-4 and TRBJ1-1 proteins, this CDR3 gives the full variable domain: ETGVTQSPTHLIKTRGQQVTLRCSSQSGHNTVSWYQQALGQGPQFIFQYYREEENGRGNFPPRFSGLQFPNYSSELNVNALELDDSALYLCASSFGTLTLNTEAFFGQGTRLTVV.